The 27 T cell receptor beta chains listed next were all sequenced from one sample in a study of T cell changes during pregnancy in multiple sclerosis. Produced via immunoSEQ multiplex PCR; TCRdb's table is partial and in-frame only. The top ten clones hold 5% to 5.5% of a sample with about 8,000 clones, around 86% of them seen once. This specimen consisted of CD8+ T cells from peripheral blood mononuclear cells, obtained in the first trimester of pregnancy. These receptor sequences come from a female donor in good health, enrolled as a control in a pregnancy study.

Only one count was recorded for this clone. The chain recombines TRBV13 with TRBJ2-2, with D perhaps TRBD2 (5 bases). Trimming took 5 bases from V and 4 from J, leaving 17 bases between them. The germline V gene has CDR1 PRHDT and CDR2 FYEKMQ (reference sequence). This CDR3 contains 16 residues. The CDR3 nucleotides read TGTGCCAGCAGCCCGGACCGCGGTGGGAGCACCGGGGAGCTGTTTTTT. This translates into CASSPDRGGSTGELFF.

On this clone: A much bigger clone sits one base away, suggesting this may be a read error. The sample holds other DNA sequences that translate to the same CDR3. The chain couples TRBV10-3 to TRBJ1-5, with D possibly being TRBD1 (6 bases). CDR1 is ENHRY and CDR2 is SYGVKD in the germline V gene. This CDR3 has 16 amino acids. The CDR3 bases are TGTGCCATCAGTGAGATTGACGTCAGGGGTGATCAACCCCAGCATTTT. This encodes CAISEIDVRGDQPQHF.

The rearrangement links TRBV10-2 to TRBJ2-1; 11 bases match TRBD2. This CDR3 has 15 amino acids. Germline values: CDR1 WSHSY, CDR2 SAAADI. V trimming: 7 bases; J trimming: 4 bases; junction bases outside the gene matches: 6. The DNA for the CDR3 is TGCGCCAGCACCCGGACTAGCGGGCCATACAATGAGCAGTTCTTC. Its translation is CASTRTSGPYNEQFF.

The rearrangement uses TRBV9 and TRBJ2-7; TRBD2 matches at 9 bases. CDR3 length equals 16 residues. Germline CDR1 SGDLS, CDR2 YYNGEE. J lost 6 bases, V lost 0 bases, and 10 bases had no gene match. CDR3 loop: CASSVGGLAGGGEQYF. The CDR3, as DNA: TGTGCCAGCAGCGTAGGGGGACTAGCCGGTGGGGGCGAGCAGTACTTC.

The chain uses TRBV6-6 and TRBJ2-2; 7 nucleotides agree with TRBD1. Germline values: CDR1 MNHNY, CDR2 SVGAGI (reference sequence). The junction had 8 bases not matched to a gene; V was cut back by 7 bases and J by 0 bases. This CDR3 has 16 residues. In DNA, the CDR3 is TGTGCCAGCATCGACAGGGTGGGGGCGAACACCGGGGAGCTGTTTTTT. The encoded protein is CASIDRVGANTGELFF.

V gene TRBV7-2 combines with J gene TRBJ1-3; D perhaps matches TRBD1 (5 bases). Germline V gene lookup returns CDR1 SGHTA and CDR2 FQGNSA. V was shortened by 1 base and J by 4 bases, with 11 bases between the two germline ends. The CDR3 spans 15 residues. As DNA, the CDR3 is TGTGCCAGCAGCTTAGAACAGGTTACAGGAAACACCATATATTTT. As protein: CASSLEQVTGNTIYF. The full variable domain, its missing parts supplied by reference TRBV7-2 and TRBJ1-3, is GAGVSQSPSNKVTEKGKDVELRCDPISGHTALYWYRQSLGQGLEFLIYFQGNSAPDKSGLPSDRFSAERTGGSVSTLTIQRTQQEDSAVYLCASSLEQVTGNTIYFGEGSWLTVV.

V usage is TRBV21-1 and J usage is TRBJ2-7; no DNA check was done on the table's D call, TRBD1. TRBV21-1 is a listed pseudogene. CDR3 length equals 14 residues. This CDR3 reads CASSRGQGAYEQYF. In DNA, the CDR3 is TGTGCCAGCAGCAGAGGACAGGGGGCCTACGAGCAGTACTTC.

The chain combines TRBV5-6 with TRBJ1-1; 9 nucleotides line up with TRBD1. This CDR3 is 17 amino acids long. J gave up 0 bases and V 0 bases, and 6 bases lay outside the gene matches. CDR1 SGHDT and CDR2 YYEEEE come from the germline V gene. This CDR3 reads CASSLGTGEIMNTEAFF. In DNA, the CDR3 is TGTGCCAGCAGCTTGGGGACAGGGGAGATCATGAACACTGAAGCTTTCTTT.

This chain connects TRBV28 to TRBJ1-6; perhaps TRBD1 as D (6 bases). The CDR3 covers 12 residues. CDR1 MDHEN and CDR2 SYDVKM come from the germline V gene. The V gene lost 10 bases and the J gene lost 11 bases, with 15 bases spanning the gap. In DNA form, the CDR3 reads TGTGCCACCCAGACAGGCGATACACCCCTCCACTTT. This translates into CATQTGDTPLHF.

The CDR3 sequence is CASSAYGTGGRTDTQYF. The CDR3 DNA follows: TGTGCCAGTAGTGCCTACGGGACAGGGGGCCGGACAGATACGCAGTATTTT. The V gene is TRBV19, the J gene TRBJ2-3, with 12 bases identical to TRBD1. V was clipped by 5 bases and J by 3 bases; unmatched bases: 9. The germline V gene has CDR1 LNHDA and CDR2 SQIVND (reference sequence). The CDR3 extends over 17 amino acids.

The table lists this clone with a count of one. V gene TRBV6-4 combines with J gene TRBJ2-1; a possible D gene is TRBD1 (5 bases). The ends were cut back, 0 bases at V and 5 bases at J, with 5 bases in the middle. The CDR3 sequence is 13 residues long. Per the germline V gene, CDR1 is MRHNA and CDR2 is SNTAGT. The CDR3 spells CASSDSDNNEQFF. The CDR3 DNA reads as TGTGCCAGCAGTGACTCGGACAACAATGAGCAGTTCTTC.

J is TRBJ1-1 and V is TRBV29-1, with D perhaps TRBD1 (6 bases). Trimming shortened V by 3 bases and J by 4 bases, and 6 bases separated the two germline ends. CDR1 is SQVTM, CDR2 ANQGSEA, per germline. CDR3 length: 11 residues. In DNA form, the CDR3 reads TGCAGCGTTGACAGGGGCACTGAAGCTTTCTTT. Its protein product is CSVDRGTEAFF.

This chain links TRBV4-1 with TRBJ2-7; 8 positions match TRBD1. CDR1 MGHRA and CDR2 YSYEKL come from the germline V gene. The CDR3 is made up of 16 amino acids. The J segment lost 2 bases and the V segment lost 4 bases, leaving 10 bases of the junction unmatched. The DNA of the CDR3 is TGCGCCAGCAGCCCGCTTTCGACAGGGGCCGCCTACGAGCAGTACTTC. Amino acids: CASSPLSTGAAYEQYF.

Within the sample, this clone is large. The chain carries TRBV4-1 and TRBJ1-5; D might be TRBD1 (5 bases). V was pared by 0 bases and J by 5 bases, with 20 bases between. Germline assignment: CDR1 MGHRA and CDR2 YSYEKL. The CDR3 has 18 amino acids. The CDR3, as DNA: TGCGCCAGCAGCCAAGATAAAGACCGGACAATGACGGATCAGCCCCAGCATTTT. This gives the protein CASSQDKDRTMTDQPQHF.

The sample holds a few counts of this clone. This chain links TRBV27 with TRBJ1-6; 7 bases are a match to TRBD1. V lost 1 base and J lost 10; bases outside the gene matches: 7. Looked up from germline, CDR1 is MNHEY and CDR2 is SMNVEV (reference sequence). The length of the CDR3 is 15 residues. This chain's CDR3 is CASSLYDRVRSPLHF. The DNA for the CDR3 is TGTGCCAGCAGTTTATATGACAGGGTACGGTCACCCCTCCACTTT.

The chain couples TRBV5-6 to TRBJ1-1, with D perhaps matching TRBD1 (5 bases). The V gene's germline CDR1 is SGHDT and CDR2 YYEEEE. The CDR3 has 13 amino acids. Trimming took 0 bases from V and 6 from J, leaving 9 bases between them. CDR3 amino acids: CASSLGAGPEAFF. The DNA for the CDR3 is TGTGCCAGCAGCTTGGGGGCGGGGCCTGAAGCTTTCTTT.

The chain is built from TRBV5-6 and TRBJ2-3; 11 positions agree with TRBD2. Germline CDR1 and CDR2: SGHDT and YYEEEE. The ends lost 4 bases at V and 2 bases at J; junction bases unmatched: 9. The CDR3 has 17 amino acids. The CDR3 here is CASSLSGRAEYTDTQYF. The CDR3 nucleotides read TGTGCCAGCAGCCTTAGCGGGAGGGCCGAATACACAGATACGCAGTATTTT.

The rearrangement links TRBV27 to TRBJ1-1; 8 bases are a match to TRBD1. Germline V CDR1 and CDR2: MNHEY, SMNVEV (reference sequence). V lost 5 bases to trimming and J lost 3 bases; unmatched junction nucleotides: 5. The CDR3 has 14 amino acids. CDR3 protein: CASSAQGADTEAFF. CDR3 sequence (DNA): TGTGCCAGCAGTGCTCAGGGGGCTGACACTGAAGCTTTCTTT.

The V call is TRBV18, the J call TRBJ2-5, with no clear D. The CDR3 spans 14 residues. V shed 4 bases and J shed 4 bases, with 13 bases lying between them. Germline loops: CDR1 KGHSH, CDR2 LQKENI. The CDR3 is CASSLNEARETQYF. As DNA, the CDR3 is TGTGCCAGCTCACTTAACGAGGCTCGAGAGACCCAGTACTTC.

The chain uses TRBV28 and TRBJ1-4; possibly TRBD1 for D (6 bases). Trimming removed 5 bases at V and 11 bases at J, with 21 bases between. Germline V CDR1 and CDR2: MDHEN, SYDVKM. The CDR3 spans 15 residues. The CDR3 region has the DNA TGTGCCAGCAGTCCGTCGACAGGCGAGAAGGCTAAACTGTTTTTT. Amino acid sequence: CASSPSTGEKAKLFF. The variable domain in full, with the rest retrieved from reference TRBV28 and TRBJ1-4, is DVKVTQSSRYLVKRTGEKVFLECVQDMDHENMFWYRQDPGLGLRLIYFSYDVKMKEKGDIPEGYSVSREKKERFSLILESASTNQTSMYLCASSPSTGEKAKLFFGSGTQLSVL.

This chain links TRBV4-2 with TRBJ2-3; 13 bases map to TRBD2. This CDR3 comprises 16 residues. Trimming removed 0 bases from V and 4 bases from J; junction bases left unmatched: 1. The germline CDR1 and CDR2 sequences are LGHNA and YNFKEQ. CDR3 DNA sequence: TGTGCCAGCAGCCAAGATGGGACTAGCGGGGCAGATACGCAGTATTTT. The encoded protein is CASSQDGTSGADTQYF.

This chain joins TRBV19 and TRBJ1-6, with D tentatively TRBD1 (5 bases). This CDR3 contains 14 residues. The V gene's germline CDR1 is LNHDA and CDR2 SQIVND (reference sequence). Trimming left V 4 bases short and J 7 bases short, with 11 bases between. The CDR3 DNA reads TGTGCCAGTAGTACGGGACTCTACAATTCACCCCTCCACTTT. Translating gives CASSTGLYNSPLHF.

V and J are TRBV15 and TRBJ2-1, with 13 bases matching TRBD2. Unmatched junction bases numbered 2, after V lost 2 bases and J lost 4 bases. Per germline, CDR1 LNHNV and CDR2 YYDKDF (reference sequence). The CDR3 covers 16 residues. CDR3 nucleotide sequence: TGTGCCACCAGCAGAACTAGCGGGGGGGCGTACAATGAGCAGTTCTTC. Translated: CATSRTSGGAYNEQFF. Together with reference TRBV15 and TRBJ2-1, the CDR3 gives the full variable domain: DAMVIQNPRYQVTQFGKPVTLSCSQTLNHNVMYWYQQKSSQAPKLLFHYYDKDFNNEADTPDNFQSRRPNTSFCFLDIRSPGLGDTAMYLCATSRTSGGAYNEQFFGPGTRLTVL.

The chain is built from TRBV7-9 and TRBJ1-2; 9 bases match TRBD1. Germline CDR1 reads SEHNR; CDR2 reads FQNEAQ (reference sequence). The junction had 4 bases not matched to a gene; V was cut back by 1 base and J by 7 bases. The CDR3 is 14 amino acids. The DNA for the CDR3 is TGTGCCAGCAGCTTAGGGGGACAGGGAAGTGGCTACACCTTC. It translates to CASSLGGQGSGYTF.

The rearrangement links TRBV7-9 to TRBJ2-1; 11 positions match TRBD2. This CDR3 has 15 amino acids. Germline V gene data show CDR1 as SEHNR and CDR2 as FQNEAQ (reference sequence). V gave up 5 bases and J gave up 8 bases; unmatched junction bases: 8. The CDR3 bases are TGTGCCAGCAGCCTTAGCGGGGGGGCCTTGGATGAGCAGTTCTTC. Protein: CASSLSGGALDEQFF.

V gene TRBV4-2 combines with J gene TRBJ1-2; D gene uncertain. CDR1 is LGHNA, CDR2 YNFKEQ, per germline. Trimming cost V 0 bases and J 8 bases, with 4 bases left between them. The CDR3 contains 11 residues. In DNA form, the CDR3 reads TGTGCCAGCAGCCAAGATATCGGCTACACCTTC. It codes for CASSQDIGYTF.

This sequence joins TRBV28 and TRBJ1-5; 7 bases line up with TRBD1. The CDR3 contains 16 residues. The trim removed 6 bases at V and 0 bases at J, leaving 8 bases unmatched. Looked up from germline, CDR1 is MDHEN and CDR2 is SYDVKM. CDR3 region: CASSLRQGFSNQPQHF. The CDR3 bases are TGTGCCAGCAGCCTCAGACAGGGATTTAGCAATCAGCCCCAGCATTTT.